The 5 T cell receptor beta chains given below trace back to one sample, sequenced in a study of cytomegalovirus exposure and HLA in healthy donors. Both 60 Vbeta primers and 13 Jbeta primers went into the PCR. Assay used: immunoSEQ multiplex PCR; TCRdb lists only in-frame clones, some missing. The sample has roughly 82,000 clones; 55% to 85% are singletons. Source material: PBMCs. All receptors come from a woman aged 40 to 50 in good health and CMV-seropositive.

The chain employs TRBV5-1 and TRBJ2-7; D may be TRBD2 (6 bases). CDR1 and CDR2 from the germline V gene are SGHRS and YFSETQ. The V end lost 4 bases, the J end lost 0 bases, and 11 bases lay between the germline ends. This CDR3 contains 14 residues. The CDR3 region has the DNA TGCGCCAGCAGCCCGGGACTGGGCTCCTACGAGCAGTACTTC. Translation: CASSPGLGSYEQYF. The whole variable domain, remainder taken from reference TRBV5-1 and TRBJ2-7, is KAGVTQTPRYLIKTRGQQVTLSCSPISGHRSVSWYQQTPGQGLQFLFEYFSETQRNKGNFPGRFSGRQFSNSRSEMNVSTLELGDSALYLCASSPGLGSYEQYFGPGTRLTVT.

The CDR3 coding sequence is TGTGCCAGCAGCACCGGACAGGGGTACGAGCAGTACTTC. Its translation: CASSTGQGYEQYF. This chain uses TRBV7-2 with TRBJ2-7, with TRBD1 identical over 9 bases. There are 13 residues in the CDR3. V shed 5 bases and J 4 bases; nucleotides not matched to a gene: 3. CDR1 and CDR2 from the germline V gene are SGHTA and FQGNSA.

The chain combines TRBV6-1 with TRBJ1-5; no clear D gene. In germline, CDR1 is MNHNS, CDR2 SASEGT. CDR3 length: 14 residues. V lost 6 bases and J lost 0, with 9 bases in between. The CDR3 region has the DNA TGTGCCAGCAGCTATGGGCTTAGCAATCAGCCCCAGCATTTT. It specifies CASSYGLSNQPQHF.

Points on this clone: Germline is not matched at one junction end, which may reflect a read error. CDR3 DNA sequence: TGTGCCAGCAGCATACAGGGCAGCTACCCCTTC. Protein: CASSIQGSYPF. The rearrangement joins TRBV28 to TRBJ1-2; D perhaps matches TRBD1 (6 bases). Germline V gene sequence: CDR1 MDHEN, CDR2 SYDVKM. The CDR3 spans 11 residues.

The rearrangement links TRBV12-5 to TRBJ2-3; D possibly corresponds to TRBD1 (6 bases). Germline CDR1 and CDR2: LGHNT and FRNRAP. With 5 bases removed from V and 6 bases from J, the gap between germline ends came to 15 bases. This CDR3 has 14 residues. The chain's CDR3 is CASGRQGIWDTQYF. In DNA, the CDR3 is TGTGCTAGTGGTCGTCAGGGGATTTGGGATACGCAGTATTTT. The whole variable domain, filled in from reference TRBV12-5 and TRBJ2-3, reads DARVTQTPRHKVTEMGQEVTMRCQPILGHNTVFWYRQTMMQGLELLAYFRNRAPLDDSGMPKDRFSAEMPDATLATLKIQPSEPRDSAVYFCASGRQGIWDTQYFGPGTRLTVL.